A selection of T cell receptor beta chains follows, all from one sample in a study of response to subunit inactivated influenza vaccine. Via MiXCR, TCRdb re-called the RT-PCR reads, giving one row per CDR3 protein. Among about 580,000 distinct CDR3 sequences listed, less than 15% were seen once. The specimen was PBMCs from blood, collected 11 to 12 days after vaccination. These receptors originate from a man aged 50-59 years who received an inactivated influenza vaccine. The CDR3 runs from the conserved cysteine through the conserved F or W. The D gene is left open where the match is weak. Expanded clones get a size class; other rows say once, few or many, or leave the size out.

v_call: TRBV5-1; j_call: TRBJ2-1; clone_size: .; d_call: TRBD2; cdr3_aa: CASSLVTSDFEQFF; cdr3_nt: TGCGCCAGCAGCTTGGTGACTAGCGATTTTGAGCAGTTCTTC
v_call: TRBV11-2; j_call: TRBJ2-7; clone_size: few; d_call: .; cdr3_aa: CASSFTRGAYEQYF; cdr3_nt: TGTGCCAGCAGCTTCACGAGGGGGGCCTACGAGCAGTACTTC
v_call: TRBV20-1; j_call: TRBJ1-2; clone_size: .; d_call: TRBD1; cdr3_aa: CSAQDRDVGRPYGYTF; cdr3_nt: TGCAGTGCTCAAGACAGGGACGTTGGGCGACCCTATGGCTACACCTTC
v_call: TRBV29-1; j_call: TRBJ2-5; clone_size: few; d_call: TRBD2; cdr3_aa: CSVESLAGVPQETQYF; cdr3_nt: TGCAGCGTTGAAAGTCTAGCGGGAGTCCCCCAAGAGACCCAGTACTTC
v_call: TRBV2; j_call: TRBJ2-3; clone_size: many; d_call: .; cdr3_aa: CASFRSVLTDTQYF; cdr3_nt: TGTGCCAGCTTTAGAAGCGTTTTGACAGATACGCAGTATTTT
v_call: TRBV6-1; j_call: TRBJ2-5; clone_size: few; d_call: TRBD1; cdr3_aa: CASSATGTDKMAQYF; cdr3_nt: TGTGCCAGCAGTGCCACCGGGACAGATAAGATGGCCCAGTACTTC
v_call: TRBV12-3/TRBV12-4; j_call: TRBJ2-1; clone_size: few; d_call: TRBD2; cdr3_aa: CASSKSGTSGNEQFF; cdr3_nt: TGTGCCAGCAGTAAGTCCGGGACTAGCGGCAATGAGCAGTTCTTC
v_call: TRBV20-1; j_call: TRBJ2-1; clone_size: few; d_call: TRBD2; cdr3_aa: CSARKGTSGNNEQFF; cdr3_nt: TGCAGTGCTAGAAAAGGGACTAGCGGCAACAATGAGCAGTTCTTC
v_call: TRBV12-3/TRBV12-4; j_call: TRBJ2-5; clone_size: few; d_call: .; cdr3_aa: CASSSVPTGSRGETQYF; cdr3_nt: TGTGCCAGCAGTTCTGTGCCTACGGGCTCTCGGGGAGAGACCCAGTACTTC
v_call: TRBV27; j_call: TRBJ1-6; clone_size: .; d_call: .; cdr3_aa: CAAGSSYNSPLHF; cdr3_nt: TGTGCGGCGGGTAGCTCCTATAATTCACCCCTCCACTTT
v_call: TRBV12-3/TRBV12-4; j_call: TRBJ2-3; clone_size: few; d_call: .; cdr3_aa: CASSSVQGLLGDTQYF; cdr3_nt: TGTGCCAGCAGTTCGGTTCAGGGACTTTTAGGAGATACGCAGTATTTT
v_call: TRBV7-9; j_call: TRBJ2-4; clone_size: .; d_call: .; cdr3_aa: CASSLGPGSKNIQYF; cdr3_nt: TGTGCCAGCAGCTTAGGGCCGGGATCGAAAAACATTCAGTACTTC
v_call: TRBV5-1; j_call: TRBJ2-2; clone_size: few; d_call: TRBD1; cdr3_aa: CASSTDRAFGTGELFF; cdr3_nt: TGCGCCAGCAGCACTGACAGGGCTTTCGGCACCGGGGAGCTGTTTTTT
v_call: TRBV20-1; j_call: TRBJ2-7; clone_size: few; d_call: TRBD1; cdr3_aa: CSAEGQGEWEQYF; cdr3_nt: TGCAGTGCTGAGGGACAGGGGGAGTGGGAGCAGTACTTC
v_call: TRBV12-3/TRBV12-4; j_call: TRBJ2-4; clone_size: few; d_call: TRBD2; cdr3_aa: CASSQPLAGGPGNIQYF; cdr3_nt: TGTGCCAGCAGCCAGCCACTAGCGGGAGGGCCGGGAAACATTCAGTACTTC
v_call: TRBV11-2; j_call: TRBJ2-1; clone_size: .; d_call: TRBD2; cdr3_aa: CASSLRLAGSSYNEQFF; cdr3_nt: TGTGCCAGCAGCTTAAGACTAGCGGGAAGCTCCTACAATGAGCAGTTCTTC
v_call: TRBV2; j_call: TRBJ2-1; clone_size: .; d_call: .; cdr3_aa: CASSWYSLNEQFF; cdr3_nt: TGTGCCAGCAGTTGGTACAGTCTCAATGAGCAGTTCTTC
v_call: TRBV20-1; j_call: TRBJ1-2; clone_size: .; d_call: .; cdr3_aa: CSVQTENYGYTF; cdr3_nt: TGCAGTGTACAGACTGAAAACTATGGCTACACCTTC
v_call: TRBV4-1; j_call: TRBJ1-5; clone_size: few; d_call: .; cdr3_aa: CASSQVGQSNQPQHF; cdr3_nt: TGCGCCAGCAGCCAAGTCGGACAGAGCAATCAGCCCCAGCATTTT
v_call: TRBV9; j_call: TRBJ2-3; clone_size: .; d_call: .; cdr3_aa: CASSVGYSSGTQYF; cdr3_nt: TGTGCCAGCAGCGTGGGGTACAGCTCTGGTACGCAGTATTTT
v_call: TRBV5-1; j_call: TRBJ2-3; clone_size: few; d_call: .; cdr3_aa: CASHEGADTDTQYF; cdr3_nt: TGCGCCAGCCACGAAGGGGCTGACACAGATACGCAGTATTTT
v_call: TRBV20-1; j_call: TRBJ2-7; clone_size: few; d_call: .; cdr3_aa: CSARAGRYEQYF; cdr3_nt: TGCAGTGCTAGAGCGGGCAGATACGAGCAGTACTTC
v_call: TRBV7-8; j_call: TRBJ1-2; clone_size: .; d_call: .; cdr3_aa: CASSFQDYGYTF; cdr3_nt: TGTGCCAGCAGCTTTCAGGACTATGGCTACACCTTC
v_call: TRBV6-2/TRBV6-3; j_call: TRBJ2-1; clone_size: many; d_call: .; cdr3_aa: CASSSQGYNEQFF; cdr3_nt: TGTGCCAGCAGTTCACAGGGTTACAATGAGCAGTTCTTC
v_call: TRBV7-8; j_call: TRBJ2-1; clone_size: few; d_call: TRBD2; cdr3_aa: CASTRRVLAGGPNEQFF; cdr3_nt: TGTGCCAGCACCCGTCGCGTCCTAGCGGGAGGGCCGAATGAGCAGTTCTTC
v_call: TRBV7-9; j_call: TRBJ1-1; clone_size: few; d_call: .; cdr3_aa: CASSLAVSLNTEAFF; cdr3_nt: TGTGCCAGCAGCTTGGCGGTGAGTCTGAACACTGAAGCTTTCTTT
v_call: TRBV3-1; j_call: TRBJ2-4; clone_size: few; d_call: .; cdr3_aa: CASSQESLAKNIQYF; cdr3_nt: TGTGCCAGCAGCCAAGAGAGTCTAGCCAAAAACATTCAGTACTTC
v_call: TRBV27; j_call: TRBJ2-3; clone_size: .; d_call: TRBD2; cdr3_aa: CASSWTSGGDTQYF; cdr3_nt: TGTGCCAGCAGTTGGACTAGCGGTGGAGATACGCAGTATTTT